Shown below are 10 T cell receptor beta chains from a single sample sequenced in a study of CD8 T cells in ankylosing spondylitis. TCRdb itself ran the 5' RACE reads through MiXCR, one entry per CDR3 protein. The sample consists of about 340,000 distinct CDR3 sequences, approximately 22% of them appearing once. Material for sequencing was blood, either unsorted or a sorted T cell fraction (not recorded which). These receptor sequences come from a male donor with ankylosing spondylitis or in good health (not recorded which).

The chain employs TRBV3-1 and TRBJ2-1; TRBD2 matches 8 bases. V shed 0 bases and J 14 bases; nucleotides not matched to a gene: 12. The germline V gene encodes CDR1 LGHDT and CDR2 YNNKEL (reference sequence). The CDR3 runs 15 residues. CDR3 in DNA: TGTGCCAGCAGCCAAGAAAGAGCCGGGGGGGCTGTCAAGTTCTTC. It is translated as CASSQERAGGAVKFF.

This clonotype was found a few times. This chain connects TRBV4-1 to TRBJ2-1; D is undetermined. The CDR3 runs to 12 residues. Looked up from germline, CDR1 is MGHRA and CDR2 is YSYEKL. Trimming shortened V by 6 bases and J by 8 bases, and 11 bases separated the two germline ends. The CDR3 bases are TGCGCCAGCAGTTCCTTCAAGGATGAGCAGTTCTTC. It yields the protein CASSSFKDEQFF.

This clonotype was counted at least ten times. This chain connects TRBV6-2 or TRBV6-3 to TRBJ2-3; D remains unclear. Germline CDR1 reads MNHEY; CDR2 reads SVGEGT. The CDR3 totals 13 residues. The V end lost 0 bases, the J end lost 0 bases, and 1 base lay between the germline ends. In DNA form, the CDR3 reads TGTGCCAGCAGTTACTCTAGCACAGATACGCAGTATTTT. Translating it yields CASSYSSTDTQYF.

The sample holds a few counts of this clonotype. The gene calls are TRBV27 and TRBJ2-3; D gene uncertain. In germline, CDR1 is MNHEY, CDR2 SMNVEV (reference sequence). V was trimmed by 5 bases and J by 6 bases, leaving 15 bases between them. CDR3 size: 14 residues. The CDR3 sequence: CASSKAILRDTQYF. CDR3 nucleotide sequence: TGTGCCAGCAGTAAAGCGATTCTTAGGGATACGCAGTATTTT.

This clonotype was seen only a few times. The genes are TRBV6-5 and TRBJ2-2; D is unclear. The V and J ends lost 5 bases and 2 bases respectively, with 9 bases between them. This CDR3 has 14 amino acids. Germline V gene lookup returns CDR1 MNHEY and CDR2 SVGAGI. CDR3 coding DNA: TGTGCCAGCAGTACTTCATACAACACCGGGGAGCTGTTTTTT. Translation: CASSTSYNTGELFF.

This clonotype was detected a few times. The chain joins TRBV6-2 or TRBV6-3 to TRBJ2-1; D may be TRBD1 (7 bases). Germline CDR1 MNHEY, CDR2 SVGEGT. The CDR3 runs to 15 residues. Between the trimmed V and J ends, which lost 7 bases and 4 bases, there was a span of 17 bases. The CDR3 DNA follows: TGTGCCAGCAACCCTCCCCCAGGGGGGTACAATGAGCAGTTCTTC. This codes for CASNPPPGGYNEQFF.

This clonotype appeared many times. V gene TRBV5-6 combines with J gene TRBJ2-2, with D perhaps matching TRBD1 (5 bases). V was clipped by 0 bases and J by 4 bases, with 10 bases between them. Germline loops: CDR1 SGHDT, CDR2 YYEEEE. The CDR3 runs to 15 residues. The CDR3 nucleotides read TGTGCCAGCAGCTTGGACAGGACATTCACCGGGGAGCTGTTTTTT. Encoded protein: CASSLDRTFTGELFF.

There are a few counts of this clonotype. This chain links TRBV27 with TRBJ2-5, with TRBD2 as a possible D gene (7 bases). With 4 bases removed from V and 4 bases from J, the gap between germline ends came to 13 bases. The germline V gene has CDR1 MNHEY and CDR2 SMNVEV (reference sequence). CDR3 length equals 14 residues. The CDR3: CASSSRGASETQYF. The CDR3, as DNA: TGTGCCAGCAGTTCCCGGGGGGCCTCAGAGACCCAGTACTTC.

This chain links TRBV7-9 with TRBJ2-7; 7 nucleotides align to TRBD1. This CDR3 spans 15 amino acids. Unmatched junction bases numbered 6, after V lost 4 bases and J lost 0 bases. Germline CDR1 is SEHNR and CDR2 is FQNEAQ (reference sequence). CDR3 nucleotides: TGTGCCAGCAGCTCAACGACAGGGTACTCCTACGAGCAGTACTTC. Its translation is CASSSTTGYSYEQYF. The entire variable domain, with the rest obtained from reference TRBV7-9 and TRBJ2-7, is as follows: DTGVSQNPRHKITKRGQNVTFRCDPISEHNRLYWYRQTLGQGPEFLTYFQNEAQLEKSRLLSDRFSAERPKGSFSTLEIQRTEQGDSAMYLCASSSTTGYSYEQYFGPGTRLTVT.

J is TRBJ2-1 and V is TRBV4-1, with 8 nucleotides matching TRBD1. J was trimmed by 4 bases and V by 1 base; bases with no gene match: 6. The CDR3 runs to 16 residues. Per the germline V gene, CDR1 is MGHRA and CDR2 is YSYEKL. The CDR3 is CASSQGTGWGYNEQFF. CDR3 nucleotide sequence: TGCGCCAGCAGCCAAGGGACAGGGTGGGGATACAATGAGCAGTTCTTC.